The 19 T cell receptor beta chains below were found in one sample sequenced in a study of identical twins. TCRdb reanalysed the 5' RACE reads using MiXCR and keeps one entry per CDR3 protein. This repertoire shows 310,000 or so distinct CDR3 sequences, roughly 8.6% found once; its top ten account for approximately 6.5%. The same specimen was also included in a second study, on yellow fever vaccine responses in identical twins.

The sample consisted of CD8+ T cells sorted from blood. Receptors originate from a young woman in good health.

The count of this clonotype is one. The chain recombines TRBV29-1 with TRBJ1-1; 8 bases are shared with TRBD1. Germline V gene lookup returns CDR1 SQVTM and CDR2 ANQGSEA. The CDR3 contains 13 residues. The V and J ends lost 5 bases and 5 bases, in that order; junction bases with no gene match: 7. The CDR3 loop is CSVPWDRLTEAFF. CDR3 DNA: TGCAGCGTTCCTTGGGACAGGTTGACTGAAGCTTTCTTT.

The J gene is TRBJ2-7, the V gene TRBV7-3, with D possibly matching TRBD1 (6 bases). CDR3 length: 14 amino acids. The ends were cut back, 5 bases at V and 3 bases at J, with 14 bases in the middle. Per the germline V gene, CDR1 is SGHTA and CDR2 is FQGTGA. CDR3 loop: CASSPEGQHYEQYF. CDR3 DNA: TGTGCCAGCAGCCCCGAGGGACAACACTACGAGCAGTACTTC.

The genes are TRBV7-9 and TRBJ1-1; 8 bases are shared with TRBD1. Losses at the gene ends were 7 bases for V and 1 base for J; bases not matched to a gene: 11. CDR1 and CDR2 from the germline V gene are SEHNR and FQNEAQ (reference sequence). The CDR3 totals 16 residues. The CDR3 reads CASTRNRGFGNTEAFF. DNA for the CDR3: TGTGCCAGCACCCGTAACAGGGGGTTTGGGAACACTGAAGCTTTCTTT.

The chain uses TRBV7-6 and TRBJ2-1; TRBD2 matches at 7 bases. The CDR3 is 17 amino acids. Looked up from germline, CDR1 is SGHVS and CDR2 is FNYEAQ. Unmatched junction bases numbered 12, after V lost 2 bases and J lost 5 bases. The CDR3 nucleotides are TGTGCCAGCAGCTTATCCCCCCAGGGAGGGGAGCACAATGAGCAGTTCTTC. Protein: CASSLSPQGGEHNEQFF.

At least ten counts were recorded for this clonotype. The chain links TRBV18 to TRBJ2-1, with D possibly TRBD1 on 6 matching bases. Germline assignment: CDR1 KGHSH and CDR2 LQKENI. This CDR3 contains 18 residues. Trimming took off 3 bases at V and 2 bases at J, with 20 bases between the two ends. The CDR3 protein is CASSPIPEHRVTYNEQFF. The CDR3 DNA sequence: TGTGCCAGCTCACCGATACCCGAACACAGGGTTACCTACAATGAGCAGTTCTTC.

This clonotype has more than one count but fewer than ten. The J gene is TRBJ2-7, the V gene TRBV15; D remains ambiguous. The CDR3 is made up of 13 amino acids. V was trimmed by 5 bases and J by 3 bases, leaving 11 bases between them. The V gene's germline CDR1 is LNHNV and CDR2 YYDKDF (reference sequence). The CDR3 bases are TGTGCCACCAGCTGGGGTTCAGGCTACGAGCAGTACTTC. It encodes CATSWGSGYEQYF. Full variable domain (remainder filled in from reference TRBV15 and TRBJ2-7): DAMVIQNPRYQVTQFGKPVTLSCSQTLNHNVMYWYQQKSSQAPKLLFHYYDKDFNNEADTPDNFQSRRPNTSFCFLDIRSPGLGDTAMYLCATSWGSGYEQYFGPGTRLTVT.

This clonotype was counted at least ten times. V is TRBV6-1 and J is TRBJ2-1; D may be TRBD1 or TRBD2 (10 bases each). V was shortened by 8 bases and J by 3 bases, with 29 bases between the two germline ends. The CDR3 loop spans 19 amino acids. Germline V CDR1 and CDR2: MNHNS, SASEGT. DNA for the CDR3: TGTGCCAGCCTTAGGACAGGGGGGGAAGCGGGAGGGTACTACAATGAGCAGTTCTTC. Amino acids: CASLRTGGEAGGYYNEQFF.

This clonotype showed up just once. The chain joins TRBV19 to TRBJ2-7; 7 positions agree with TRBD1. CDR1 LNHDA and CDR2 SQIVND come from the germline V gene (reference sequence). This CDR3 is 14 amino acids long. V dropped 4 bases and J dropped 3; count of bases not matched to a gene: 6. CDR3 coding DNA: TGTGCCAGTAGTACCCGGGACAGCCACTACGAGCAGTACTTC. It specifies CASSTRDSHYEQYF.

This clonotype appeared many times. The chain is built from TRBV10-2 and TRBJ2-1; 9 nucleotides match TRBD2. Looked up from germline, CDR1 is WSHSY and CDR2 is SAAADI. CDR3 length equals 13 residues. V lost 8 bases and J lost 10; bases outside the gene matches: 9. The CDR3 spells CASYSGGEWEQFF. The CDR3 nucleotides are TGCGCCAGCTATAGCGGGGGAGAATGGGAGCAGTTCTTC.

Ten or more counts support this clonotype. The chain recombines TRBV20-1 with TRBJ1-1, with D possibly matching TRBD1 (6 bases). Germline-derived CDR1 and CDR2 are DFQATT and SNEGSKA (reference sequence). The V end lost 4 bases, the J end lost 2 bases, and 17 bases lay between the germline ends. The CDR3 is made up of 15 amino acids. The CDR3 here is CSAIDDRSENTEAFF. In DNA form, the CDR3 reads TGCAGTGCTATAGACGACAGGAGTGAAAACACTGAAGCTTTCTTT.

A few counts support this clonotype. The CDR3 loop is CASSFQDMSSSYNEQFF. The CDR3 DNA sequence: TGTGCCAGCAGCTTCCAAGACATGTCGAGCTCCTACAATGAGCAGTTCTTC. This chain joins TRBV11-2 and TRBJ2-1; unclear D gene. The ends were cut back, 3 bases at V and 0 bases at J, with 15 bases in the middle. In germline, CDR1 is SGHAT, CDR2 FQNNGV. This CDR3 has 17 residues.

This clonotype turned up a few times. The chain employs TRBV28 and TRBJ2-2; D gene ambiguous. The germline gives CDR1 MDHEN, CDR2 SYDVKM. V lost 7 bases, J lost 1 base, and 7 bases lay in between. The CDR3 is 13 residues long. Here the CDR3 reads CASKVQNTGELFF. The CDR3 DNA follows: TGTGCCAGCAAGGTTCAGAACACCGGGGAGCTGTTTTTT.

The chain combines TRBV20-1 with TRBJ1-2, with TRBD1 as a possible D gene (5 bases). CDR3 length: 13 residues. The V and J ends lost 3 bases and 2 bases respectively, with 10 bases between them. CDR1 and CDR2 from the germline V gene are DFQATT and SNEGSKA (reference sequence). The CDR3: CSASQTENYGYTF. The CDR3 coding sequence is TGCAGTGCTAGTCAGACAGAGAACTATGGCTACACCTTC.

The sample holds many counts of this clonotype. This chain joins TRBV6-2 or TRBV6-3 and TRBJ2-5, with TRBD2 matching 8 bases. Trimming took 8 bases from V and 5 from J; bases not matched to a gene: 10. The CDR3 length is 14 residues. Germline CDR1 and CDR2: MNHEY and SVGEGT. The DNA of the CDR3 is TGTGCCAGCGGGGTCGGGGGGGCCAGTGAGACCCAGTACTTC. It translates to CASGVGGASETQYF.

This clonotype was seen only a few times. This chain uses TRBV6-1 with TRBJ2-5, with D maybe TRBD2 (6 bases). This CDR3 is 16 amino acids long. The germline V gene has CDR1 MNHNS and CDR2 SASEGT. The ends were cut back, 7 bases at V and 1 base at J, with 19 bases in the middle. The CDR3 bases are TGTGCCAGCAAGCCGTATTCGGCGGGACCCCAAGAGACCCAGTACTTC. Its protein is CASKPYSAGPQETQYF.

This clonotype was picked up many times. The chain recombines TRBV7-9 with TRBJ2-3, with TRBD2 identical over 7 bases. The junction had 14 bases not matched to a gene; V was cut back by 5 bases and J by 6 bases. The length of the CDR3 is 16 residues. Germline assignment: CDR1 SEHNR and CDR2 FQNEAQ (reference sequence). The CDR3 nucleotides are TGTGCCAGCAGCCTAACCTTAGGCGGGAGTGGCGATACGCAGTATTTT. Its translation: CASSLTLGGSGDTQYF.

The table lists this clonotype with a few counts. DNA for the CDR3: TGTGCCAGCAGTTTTTCCGACTCCTTTTACGACGAGCAGTACTTC. As protein: CASSFSDSFYDEQYF. J is TRBJ2-7 and V is TRBV27, with no clear D. The CDR3 has 15 amino acids. The V and J ends lost 3 bases and 5 bases respectively, with 17 bases between them. Germline assignment: CDR1 MNHEY and CDR2 SMNVEV (reference sequence).

The chain couples TRBV6-2 or TRBV6-3 to TRBJ2-2, with D possibly matching TRBD1 (6 bases). Trimming removed 7 bases from V and 4 bases from J, with 16 bases in between. The CDR3 has 15 residues. Germline V lookup: CDR1 MNHEY, CDR2 SVGEGT. This CDR3 reads CASIPGVLSTGELFF. The CDR3 bases are TGTGCCAGCATCCCAGGGGTCCTCAGCACCGGGGAGCTGTTTTTT.

This clonotype turned up a few times. The CDR3 DNA sequence: TGTGCCAGCCCGGACAGGGTATTTGACATTCAGTACTTC. It translates to CASPDRVFDIQYF. The J gene is TRBJ2-4, the V gene TRBV19; TRBD1 agrees at 8 bases. Germline V gene data show CDR1 as LNHDA and CDR2 as SQIVND (reference sequence). Germline trimming cut 9 bases from V and 8 bases from J; bases unmatched to any gene: 9. The CDR3 sequence is 13 residues long.